This T cell receptor (beta chain) is from a study of post-analysis software for immune sequencing data. Regarding this clonotype: As yet, its antigen is unknown.

TCR beta cDNA libraries had unique molecular identifiers. TCRdb re-derived calls from the PCR reads in MiXCR, one entry per CDR3 protein. The sample has some 450,000 distinct CDR3 sequences; approximately 45% are singletons. Study-level points and caveats: A few TRBV segments (TRBV5-6, TRBV5-1 and TRBV20-1 among them) occurred more frequently in patients than in controls. Multiple sclerosis patients showed significantly lower normalized Chao1 diversity than controls did.

The CDR3 consists of 16 residues. Germline V gives CDR1 WNHNN, CDR2 SYGVQD (reference sequence). The V segment lost 3 bases and the J segment 3 bases; nucleotides outside the gene matches: 10. Sequenced: blood. The V call is TRBV10-1, the J call TRBJ2-7, with 8 nucleotides matching TRBD1. The receptor was isolated from a girl between 10 and 17 years old with multiple sclerosis. CDR3 bases: TGCGCCAGCAGTGACGGTAGGCAGGGGGCAGACTACGAGCAGTACTTC. It specifies CASSDGRQGADYEQYF.